This TCR beta chain stems from a study of cytomegalovirus exposure and HLA in healthy donors. Primers for the PCR totalled 60 Vbeta and 13 Jbeta. Using immunoSEQ multiplex PCR, the repertoire was profiled, and TCRdb retains in-frame clones only, with some absent. This table holds 100,000 to 150,000 clones. Trimming left V 5 bases short and J 6 bases short, with 7 bases between. This CDR3 has 11 amino acids. Germline V gene lookup returns CDR1 SEHNR and CDR2 FQNEAQ (reference sequence). The sample was PBMCs. The receptor was isolated from a man aged 18 to 29 in good health and CMV-seronegative. This chain uses TRBV7-9 with TRBJ1-1, with D perhaps matching TRBD1 (5 bases). CDR3 residues: CASSRQSEAFF. The CDR3 nucleotides are TGTGCCAGCAGCAGACAGTCTGAAGCTTTCTTT.